This TCR beta chain was found in a study of blood T cells in healthy people across ages. Through a sample-barcoded 5' primer and a J-beta primer mix, a second PCR was run for about 6 to 12 cycles. TCRdb analysed the 5' RACE reads with MiXCR anew, one entry per CDR3 protein. This sample has some 710,000 distinct CDR3 sequences, with 22% found just once. Per the germline V gene, CDR1 is LNHDA and CDR2 is SQIVND (reference sequence). This CDR3 is 15 amino acids long. For this clonotype: A junction end diverges from the germline sequence, so it may reflect a read error.

The V and J genes are TRBV19 and TRBJ1-2; TRBD1 aligns across 9 bases. This clonotype was obtained from a man aged 65 to 85 in good health. The sample comprised blood. The CDR3 sequence is CASSTQGQGRSGYTF. In DNA, the CDR3 is TGTGCCAGCAGTACACAGGGACAGGGAAGAAGTGGCTACACCTTC.